Described below is a single T cell receptor (beta chain) sequence and its context. The CDR3 consists of 14 residues. Losses at the gene ends were 4 bases for V and 11 bases for J; bases not matched to a gene: 9. The data stem from a study of T-cell memory formation after mild COVID-19. TCRdb redid the calling of the 5' RACE reads with MiXCR, one entry per CDR3 protein. The sample has fewer than 350,000 distinct CDR3 sequences, approximately 19% seen once. The chain has TRBV12-3 or TRBV12-4 and TRBJ2-1; 9 bases line up with TRBD2. The sample taken for sequencing was PBMCs or a T cell subset sorted from them (not recorded which). The receptor was derived from a man aged 18 to 30 who had mild COVID-19 (a few samples of this study predate the infection). Cell type and time point are not known. CDR3 sequence reads: CASSSLSSGVQQFF. Written as DNA, the CDR3 is TGTGCCAGCAGTTCTTTGTCTAGCGGGGTCCAGCAGTTCTTC.